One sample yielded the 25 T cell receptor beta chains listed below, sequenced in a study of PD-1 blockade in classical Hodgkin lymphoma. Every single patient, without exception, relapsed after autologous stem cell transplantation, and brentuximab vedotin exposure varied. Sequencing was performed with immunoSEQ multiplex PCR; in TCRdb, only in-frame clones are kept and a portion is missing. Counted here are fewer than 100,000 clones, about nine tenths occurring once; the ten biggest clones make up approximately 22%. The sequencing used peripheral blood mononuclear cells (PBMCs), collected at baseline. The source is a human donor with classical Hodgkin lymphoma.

CDR3 region: CASSVYGRAGVEQYF. The CDR3 DNA sequence: TGTGCCAGCAGTGTCTATGGGCGGGCCGGGGTCGAGCAGTACTTC. The chain combines TRBV25-1 with TRBJ2-7; TRBD2 might be the D (5 bases). CDR3 length: 15 amino acids. The germline V gene has CDR1 MGHDK and CDR2 SYGVNS. Trimming removed 4 bases from V and 6 bases from J, with 19 bases in between.

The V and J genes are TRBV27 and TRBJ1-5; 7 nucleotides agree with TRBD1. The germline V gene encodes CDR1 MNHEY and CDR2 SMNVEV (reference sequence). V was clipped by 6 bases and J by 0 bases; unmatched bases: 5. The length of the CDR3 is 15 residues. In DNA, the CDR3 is TGTGCCAGCAGGGATACAGGGGATAGCAATCAGCCCCAGCATTTT. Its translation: CASRDTGDSNQPQHF.

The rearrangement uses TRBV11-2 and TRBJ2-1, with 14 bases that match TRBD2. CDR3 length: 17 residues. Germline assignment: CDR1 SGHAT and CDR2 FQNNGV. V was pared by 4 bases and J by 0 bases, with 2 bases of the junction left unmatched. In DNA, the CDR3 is TGTGCCAGCAGCTCGGGACTAGCGGGAGTCTCCTACAATGAGCAGTTCTTC. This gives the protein CASSSGLAGVSYNEQFF.

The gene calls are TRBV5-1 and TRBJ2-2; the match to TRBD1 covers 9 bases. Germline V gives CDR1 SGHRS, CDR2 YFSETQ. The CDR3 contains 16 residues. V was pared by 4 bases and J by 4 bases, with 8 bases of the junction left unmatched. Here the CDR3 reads CASSGAGTGTTGELFF. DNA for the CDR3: TGCGCCAGCAGCGGAGCCGGGACAGGGACCACCGGGGAGCTGTTTTTT.

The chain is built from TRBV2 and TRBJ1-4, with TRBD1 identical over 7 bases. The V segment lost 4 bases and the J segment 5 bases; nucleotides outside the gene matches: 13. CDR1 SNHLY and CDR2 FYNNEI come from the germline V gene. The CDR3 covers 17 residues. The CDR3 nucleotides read TGTGCCAGCAGTGGTTACAGGGGCGGCGCGGACAATGAAAAACTGTTTTTT. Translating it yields CASSGYRGGADNEKLFF.

CDR3 protein: CASSLAGTSGRAEQYF. The CDR3 bases are TGTGCCAGCAGCTTAGCCGGGACTAGCGGGAGGGCCGAGCAGTACTTC. V is TRBV7-2 and J is TRBJ2-7, with 16 positions matching TRBD2. V shed 0 bases, J shed 6 bases, and the junction held 2 bases outside the gene matches. This CDR3 has 16 residues. The V gene's germline CDR1 is SGHTA and CDR2 FQGNSA.

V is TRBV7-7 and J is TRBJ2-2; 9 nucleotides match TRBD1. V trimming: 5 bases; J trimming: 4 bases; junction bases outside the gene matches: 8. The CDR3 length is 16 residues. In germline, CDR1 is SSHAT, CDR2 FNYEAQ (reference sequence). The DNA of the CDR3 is TGTGCCAGCAGCGGGGGACAGGGTGGAGTCACCGGGGAGCTGTTTTTT. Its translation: CASSGGQGGVTGELFF.

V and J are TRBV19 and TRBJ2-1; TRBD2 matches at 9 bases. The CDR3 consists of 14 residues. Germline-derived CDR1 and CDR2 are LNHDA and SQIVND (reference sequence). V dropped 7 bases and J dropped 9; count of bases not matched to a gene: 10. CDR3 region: CASTNTAGGGEQFF. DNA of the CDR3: TGTGCCAGTACTAATACGGCGGGAGGGGGTGAGCAGTTCTTC.

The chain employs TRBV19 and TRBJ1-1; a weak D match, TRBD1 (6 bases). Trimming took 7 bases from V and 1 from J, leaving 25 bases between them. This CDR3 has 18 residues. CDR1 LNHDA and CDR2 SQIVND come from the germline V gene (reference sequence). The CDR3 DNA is TGTGCCAGTATGGGGGGGGCGCCAAGATTCAGGACGAACACTGAAGCTTTCTTT. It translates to CASMGGAPRFRTNTEAFF.

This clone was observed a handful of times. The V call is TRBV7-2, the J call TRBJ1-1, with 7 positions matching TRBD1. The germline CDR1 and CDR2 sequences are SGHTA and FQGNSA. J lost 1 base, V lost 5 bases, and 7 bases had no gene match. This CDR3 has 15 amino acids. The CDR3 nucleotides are TGTGCCAGCAGCGGCCCCAGACAGGGGAACACTGAAGCTTTCTTT. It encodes CASSGPRQGNTEAFF. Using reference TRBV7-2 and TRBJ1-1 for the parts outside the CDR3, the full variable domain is GAGVSQSPSNKVTEKGKDVELRCDPISGHTALYWYRQSLGQGLEFLIYFQGNSAPDKSGLPSDRFSAERTGGSVSTLTIQRTQQEDSAVYLCASSGPRQGNTEAFFGQGTRLTVV.

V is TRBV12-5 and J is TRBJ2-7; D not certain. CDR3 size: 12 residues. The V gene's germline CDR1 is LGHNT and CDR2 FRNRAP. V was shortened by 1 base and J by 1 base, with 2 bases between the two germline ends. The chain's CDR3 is CASGLGSYEQYF. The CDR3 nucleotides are TGTGCTAGTGGTTTGGGGTCCTACGAGCAGTACTTC.

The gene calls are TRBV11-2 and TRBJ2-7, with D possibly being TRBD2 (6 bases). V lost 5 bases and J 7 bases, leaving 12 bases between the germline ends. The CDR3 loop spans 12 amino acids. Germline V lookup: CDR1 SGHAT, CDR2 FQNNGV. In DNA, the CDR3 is TGTGCCAGCAGCAACCCAGGGAGGGAGCAGTACTTC. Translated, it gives CASSNPGREQYF.

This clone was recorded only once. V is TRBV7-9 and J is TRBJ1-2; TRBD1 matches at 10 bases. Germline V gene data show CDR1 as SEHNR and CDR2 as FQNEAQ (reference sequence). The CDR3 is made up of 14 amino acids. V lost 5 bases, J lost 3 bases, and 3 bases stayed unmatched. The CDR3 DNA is TGTGCCAGCAGCACGACAGGGGGCGACTATGGCTACACCTTC. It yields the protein CASSTTGGDYGYTF.

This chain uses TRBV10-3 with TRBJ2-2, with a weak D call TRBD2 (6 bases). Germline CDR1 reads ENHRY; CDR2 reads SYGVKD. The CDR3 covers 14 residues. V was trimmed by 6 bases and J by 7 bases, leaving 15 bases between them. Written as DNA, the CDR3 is TGTGCCATCAGGGGGACCGGGGGAGGCGGGGAGCTGTTTTTT. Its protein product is CAIRGTGGGGELFF.

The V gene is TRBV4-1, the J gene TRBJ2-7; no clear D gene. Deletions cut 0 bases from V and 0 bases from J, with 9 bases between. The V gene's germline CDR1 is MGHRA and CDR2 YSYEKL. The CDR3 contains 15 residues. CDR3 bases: TGCGCCAGCAGCCAAGATGGTCGCAGCTCCTACGAGCAGTACTTC. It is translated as CASSQDGRSSYEQYF.

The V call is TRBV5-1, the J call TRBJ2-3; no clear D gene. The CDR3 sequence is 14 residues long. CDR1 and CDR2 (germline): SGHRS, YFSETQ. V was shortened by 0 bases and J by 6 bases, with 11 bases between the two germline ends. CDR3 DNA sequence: TGCGCCAGCAGCTTGGGCACTATCGCGGATACGCAGTATTTT. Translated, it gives CASSLGTIADTQYF.

The CDR3 reads CASSLAELAKNIQYF. Here the CDR3 DNA reads TGTGCCAGCAGCCTCGCCGAGCTAGCCAAAAACATTCAGTACTTC. The genes are TRBV2 and TRBJ2-4, with unresolved D. The germline V gene encodes CDR1 SNHLY and CDR2 FYNNEI. The CDR3 covers 15 residues. V gave up 6 bases and J gave up 0 bases, with 12 bases separating them.

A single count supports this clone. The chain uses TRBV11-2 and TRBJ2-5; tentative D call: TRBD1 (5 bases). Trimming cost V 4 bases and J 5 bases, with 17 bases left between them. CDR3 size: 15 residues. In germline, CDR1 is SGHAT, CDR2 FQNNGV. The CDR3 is CASSWQQGYRETQYF. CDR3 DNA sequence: TGTGCCAGCAGCTGGCAGCAGGGTTATAGGGAGACCCAGTACTTC.

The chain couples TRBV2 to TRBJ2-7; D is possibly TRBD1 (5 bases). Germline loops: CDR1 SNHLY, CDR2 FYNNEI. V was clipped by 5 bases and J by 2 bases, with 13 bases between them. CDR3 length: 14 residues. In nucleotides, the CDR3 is TGTGCCAGCAGTCCAGGGTTAACACCCTACGAGCAGTACTTC. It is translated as CASSPGLTPYEQYF. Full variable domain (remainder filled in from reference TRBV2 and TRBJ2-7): EPEVTQTPSHQVTQMGQEVILRCVPISNHLYFYWYRQILGQKVEFLVSFYNNEISEKSEIFDDQFSVERPDGSNFTLKIRSTKLEDSAMYFCASSPGLTPYEQYFGPGTRLTVT.

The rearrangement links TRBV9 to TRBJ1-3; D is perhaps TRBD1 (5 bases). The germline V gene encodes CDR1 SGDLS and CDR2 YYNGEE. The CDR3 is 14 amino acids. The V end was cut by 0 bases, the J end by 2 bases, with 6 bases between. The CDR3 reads CASSVGGTGNTIYF. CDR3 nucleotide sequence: TGTGCCAGCAGCGTAGGGGGCACTGGAAACACCATATATTTT.

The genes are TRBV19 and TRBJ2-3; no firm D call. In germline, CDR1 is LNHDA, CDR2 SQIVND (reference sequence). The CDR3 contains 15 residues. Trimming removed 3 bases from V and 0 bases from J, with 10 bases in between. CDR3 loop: CASSMRGPSTDTQYF. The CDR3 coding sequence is TGTGCCAGTAGTATGCGCGGACCCAGCACAGATACGCAGTATTTT.

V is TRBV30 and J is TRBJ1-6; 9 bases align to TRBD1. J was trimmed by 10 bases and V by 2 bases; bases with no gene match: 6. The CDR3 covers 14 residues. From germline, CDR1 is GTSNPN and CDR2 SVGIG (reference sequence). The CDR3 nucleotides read TGTGCCTGGAGTCGAGGACAGGGGCGATCACCCCTCCACTTT. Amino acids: CAWSRGQGRSPLHF.

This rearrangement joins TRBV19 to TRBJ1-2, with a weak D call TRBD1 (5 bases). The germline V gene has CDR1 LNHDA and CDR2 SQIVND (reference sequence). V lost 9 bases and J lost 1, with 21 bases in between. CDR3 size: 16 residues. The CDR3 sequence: CASNEKRDVNNYGYTF. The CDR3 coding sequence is TGTGCCAGCAACGAAAAACGGGACGTAAATAACTATGGCTACACCTTC.

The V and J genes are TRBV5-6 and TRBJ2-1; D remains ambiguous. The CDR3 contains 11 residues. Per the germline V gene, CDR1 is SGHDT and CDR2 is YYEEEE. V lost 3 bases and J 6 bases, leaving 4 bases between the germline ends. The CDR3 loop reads CASSYINEQFF. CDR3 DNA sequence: TGTGCCAGCAGCTATATCAATGAGCAGTTCTTC.

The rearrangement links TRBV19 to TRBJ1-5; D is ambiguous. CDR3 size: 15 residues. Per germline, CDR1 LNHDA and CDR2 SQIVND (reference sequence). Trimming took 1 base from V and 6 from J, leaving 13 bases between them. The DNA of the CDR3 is TGTGCCAGTAGTATAGGGACCGGAAGGAGTCAGCCCCAGCATTTT. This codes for CASSIGTGRSQPQHF.